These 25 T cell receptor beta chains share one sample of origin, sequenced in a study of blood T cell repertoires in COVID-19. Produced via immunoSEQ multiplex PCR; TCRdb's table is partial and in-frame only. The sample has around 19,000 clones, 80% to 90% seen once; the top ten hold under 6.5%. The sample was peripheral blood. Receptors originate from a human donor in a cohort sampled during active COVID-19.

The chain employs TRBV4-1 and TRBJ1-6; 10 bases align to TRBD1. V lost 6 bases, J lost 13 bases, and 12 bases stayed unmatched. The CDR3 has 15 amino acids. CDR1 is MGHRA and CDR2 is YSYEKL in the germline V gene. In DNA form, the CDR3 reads TGCGCCAGCAGACAATCCGGGACAGGGGCTTCGCCCCTCCACTTT. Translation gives CASRQSGTGASPLHF.

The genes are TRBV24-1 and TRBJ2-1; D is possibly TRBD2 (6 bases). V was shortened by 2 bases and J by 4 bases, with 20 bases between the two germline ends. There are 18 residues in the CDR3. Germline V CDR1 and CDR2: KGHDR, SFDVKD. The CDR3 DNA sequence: TGTGCCACCAGTGATTCGGGGTCCAAGGACTACCCTTACAATGAGCAGTTCTTC. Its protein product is CATSDSGSKDYPYNEQFF.

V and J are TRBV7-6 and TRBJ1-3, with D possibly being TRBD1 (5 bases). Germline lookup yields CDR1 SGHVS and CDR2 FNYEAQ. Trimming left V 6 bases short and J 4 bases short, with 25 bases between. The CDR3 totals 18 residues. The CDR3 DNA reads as TGTGCCAGCAGTTCCCTTCGGGGGTTGGGAGGCTCGGGAAACACCATATATTTT. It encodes CASSSLRGLGGSGNTIYF.

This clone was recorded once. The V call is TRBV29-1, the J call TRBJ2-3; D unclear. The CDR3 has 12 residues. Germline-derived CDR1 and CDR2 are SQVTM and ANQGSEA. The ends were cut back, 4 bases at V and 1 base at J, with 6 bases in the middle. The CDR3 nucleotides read TGCAGCGTTGGGTCAGGCACAGATACGCAGTATTTT. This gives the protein CSVGSGTDTQYF.

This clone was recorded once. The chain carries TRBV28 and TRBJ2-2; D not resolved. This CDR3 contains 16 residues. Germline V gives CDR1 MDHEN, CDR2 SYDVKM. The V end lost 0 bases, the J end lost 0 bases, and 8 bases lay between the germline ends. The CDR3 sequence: CASSLWSQTNTGELFF. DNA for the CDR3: TGTGCCAGCAGTTTATGGTCCCAGACGAACACCGGGGAGCTGTTTTTT.

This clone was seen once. The CDR3 DNA sequence: TGTGCCAGCAGTCCCCGCAGTTATGGCTACACCTTC. It yields the protein CASSPRSYGYTF. This chain links TRBV28 with TRBJ1-2; D gene ambiguous. V was shortened by 5 bases and J by 5 bases, with 9 bases between the two germline ends. The germline gives CDR1 MDHEN, CDR2 SYDVKM. This CDR3 comprises 12 residues.

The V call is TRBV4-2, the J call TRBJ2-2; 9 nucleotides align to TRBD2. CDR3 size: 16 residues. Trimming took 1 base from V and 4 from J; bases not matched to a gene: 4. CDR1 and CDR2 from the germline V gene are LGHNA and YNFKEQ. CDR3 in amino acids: CASSQAAREGTGELFF. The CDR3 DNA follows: TGTGCCAGCAGCCAAGCGGCGCGGGAGGGCACCGGGGAGCTGTTTTTT.

The DNA for the CDR3 is TGTGCCAGCAGCAACGGACCGGGACAGGGCGCTATTTTCTATGGCTACACCTTC. The encoded protein is CASSNGPGQGAIFYGYTF. The genes are TRBV9 and TRBJ1-2; 9 bases are shared with TRBD1. V lost 4 bases, J lost 4 bases, and 17 bases stayed unmatched. Germline V gives CDR1 SGDLS, CDR2 YYNGEE. This CDR3 spans 18 amino acids.

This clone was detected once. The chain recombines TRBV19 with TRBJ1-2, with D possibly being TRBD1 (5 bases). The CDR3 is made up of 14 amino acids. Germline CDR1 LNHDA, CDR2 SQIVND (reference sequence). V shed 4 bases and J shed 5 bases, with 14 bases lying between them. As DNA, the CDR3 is TGTGCCAGTAGTAAGGGACTGACCTTGTATGGCTACACCTTC. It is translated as CASSKGLTLYGYTF. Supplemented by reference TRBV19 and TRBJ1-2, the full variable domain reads DGGITQSPKYLFRKEGQNVTLSCEQNLNHDAMYWYRQDPGQGLRLIYYSQIVNDFQKGDIAEGYSVSREKKESFPLTVTSAQKNPTAFYLCASSKGLTLYGYTFGSGTRLTVV.

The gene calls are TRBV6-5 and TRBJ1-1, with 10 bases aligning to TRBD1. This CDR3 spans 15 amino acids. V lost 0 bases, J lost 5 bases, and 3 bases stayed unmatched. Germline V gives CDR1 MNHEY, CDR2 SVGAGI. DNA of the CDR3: TGTGCCAGCAGTTACTCCGACAGGGGGCTAACTGAAGCTTTCTTT. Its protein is CASSYSDRGLTEAFF.

CDR3 coding DNA: TGTGCCAGCAGGGTCGGCCGACAGAACACTGAAGCTTTCTTT. This codes for CASRVGRQNTEAFF. V is TRBV2 and J is TRBJ1-1; D unresolved. Germline lookup yields CDR1 SNHLY and CDR2 FYNNEI. Trimming left V 6 bases short and J 1 base short, with 12 bases between. CDR3 size: 14 residues.

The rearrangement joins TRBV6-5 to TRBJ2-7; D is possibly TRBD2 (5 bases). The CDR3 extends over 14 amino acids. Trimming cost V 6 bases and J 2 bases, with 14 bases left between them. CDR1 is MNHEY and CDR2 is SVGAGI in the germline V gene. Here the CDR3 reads CASSQVEDPYEQYF. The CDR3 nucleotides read TGTGCCAGCAGCCAGGTGGAGGACCCCTACGAGCAGTACTTC.

Written as DNA, the CDR3 is TGTGCCAGCAGTTTTTTTTCTAGCGCCCTTCAGAGCTCCTACAATGAGCAGTTCTTC. Protein sequence: CASSFFSSALQSSYNEQFF. This chain links TRBV28 with TRBJ2-1; tentatively, D is TRBD2 (6 bases). The V gene's germline CDR1 is MDHEN and CDR2 SYDVKM. The CDR3 is 19 amino acids. V shed 3 bases and J shed 0 bases, with 21 bases lying between them.

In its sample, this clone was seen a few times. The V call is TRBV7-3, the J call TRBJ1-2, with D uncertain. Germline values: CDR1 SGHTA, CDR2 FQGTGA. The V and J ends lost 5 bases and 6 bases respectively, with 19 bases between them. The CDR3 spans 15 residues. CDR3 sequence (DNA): TGTGCCAGCAGCCCCCGGGTGGGATCGGAGGATGGCTACACCTTC. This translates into CASSPRVGSEDGYTF.

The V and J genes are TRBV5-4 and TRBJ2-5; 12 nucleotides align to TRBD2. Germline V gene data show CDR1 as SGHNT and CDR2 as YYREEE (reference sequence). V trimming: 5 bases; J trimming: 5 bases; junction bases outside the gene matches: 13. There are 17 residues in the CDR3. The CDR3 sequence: CASSSGASGRAGETQYF. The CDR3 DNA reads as TGTGCCAGCAGTTCCGGGGCTAGCGGGAGGGCTGGCGAGACCCAGTACTTC.

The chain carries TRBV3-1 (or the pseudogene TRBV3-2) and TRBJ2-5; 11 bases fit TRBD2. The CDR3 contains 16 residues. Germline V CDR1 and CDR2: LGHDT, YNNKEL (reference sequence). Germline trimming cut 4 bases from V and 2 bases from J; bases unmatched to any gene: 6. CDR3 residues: CASSPQTSGVQETQYF. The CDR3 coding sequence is TGTGCCAGCAGCCCGCAGACTAGCGGGGTACAAGAGACCCAGTACTTC.

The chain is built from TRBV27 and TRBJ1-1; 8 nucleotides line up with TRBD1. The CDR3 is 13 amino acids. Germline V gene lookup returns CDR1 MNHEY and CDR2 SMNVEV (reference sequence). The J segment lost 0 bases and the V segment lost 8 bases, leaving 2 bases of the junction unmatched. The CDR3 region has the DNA TGTGCCAGCTCGACAGGGGTGAACACTGAAGCTTTCTTT. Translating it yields CASSTGVNTEAFF.

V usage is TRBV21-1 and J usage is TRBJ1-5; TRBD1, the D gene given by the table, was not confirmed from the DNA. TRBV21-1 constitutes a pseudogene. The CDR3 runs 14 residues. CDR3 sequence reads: CASSPGGGDQPQHF. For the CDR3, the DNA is TGTGCCAGCAGCCCAGGGGGCGGGGATCAGCCCCAGCATTTT.

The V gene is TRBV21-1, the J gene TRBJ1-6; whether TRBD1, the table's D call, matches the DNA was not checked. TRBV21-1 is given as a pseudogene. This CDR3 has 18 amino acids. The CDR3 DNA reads TGTGCCAGCAGCAAAATACAACCACCGGGACAGCATAATTCACCCCTCCACTTT. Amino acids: CASSKIQPPGQHNSPLHF.

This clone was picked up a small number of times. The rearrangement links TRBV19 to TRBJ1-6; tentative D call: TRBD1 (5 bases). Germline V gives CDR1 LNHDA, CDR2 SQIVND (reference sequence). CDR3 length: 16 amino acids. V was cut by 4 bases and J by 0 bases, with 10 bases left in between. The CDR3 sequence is CASSNGHLSYNSPLHF. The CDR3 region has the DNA TGTGCCAGTAGTAACGGACATCTCTCCTATAATTCACCCCTCCACTTT.

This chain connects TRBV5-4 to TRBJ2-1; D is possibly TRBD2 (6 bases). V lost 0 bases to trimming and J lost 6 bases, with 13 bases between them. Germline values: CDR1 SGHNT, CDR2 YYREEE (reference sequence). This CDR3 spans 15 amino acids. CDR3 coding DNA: TGTGCCAGCAGCTTGGGGGGGGAAGCGACCAATGAGCAGTTCTTC. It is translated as CASSLGGEATNEQFF.

CDR3 loop: CASSSPGTFGYTF. CDR3 nucleotide sequence: TGTGCCAGCAGCTCCCCCGGGACTTTTGGCTACACCTTC. The J gene is TRBJ1-2, the V gene TRBV7-9; tentative D call: TRBD1 (5 bases). CDR1 is SEHNR, CDR2 FQNEAQ, per germline (reference sequence). The CDR3 runs 13 residues. V was trimmed by 4 bases and J by 7 bases, leaving 13 bases between them.

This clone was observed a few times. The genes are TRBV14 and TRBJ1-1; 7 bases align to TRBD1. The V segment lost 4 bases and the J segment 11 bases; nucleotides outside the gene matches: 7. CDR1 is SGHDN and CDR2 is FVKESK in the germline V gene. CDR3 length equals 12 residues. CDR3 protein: CASSRDSFSAFF. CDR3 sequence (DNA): TGTGCCAGCAGCCGGGACAGCTTTTCGGCTTTCTTT.

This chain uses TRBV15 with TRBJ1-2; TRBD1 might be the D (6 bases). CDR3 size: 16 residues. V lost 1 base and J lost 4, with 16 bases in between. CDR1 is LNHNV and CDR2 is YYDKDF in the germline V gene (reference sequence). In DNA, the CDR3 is TGTGCCACCAGCAGAGGTTCCTCACAGGGATCCTATGGCTACACCTTC. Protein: CATSRGSSQGSYGYTF.

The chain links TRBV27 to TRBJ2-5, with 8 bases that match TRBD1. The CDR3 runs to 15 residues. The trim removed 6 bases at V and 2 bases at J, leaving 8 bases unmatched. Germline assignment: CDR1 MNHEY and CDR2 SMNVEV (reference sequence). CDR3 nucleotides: TGTGCCAGCAGCCTACAGGGGGATTCGCAAGAGACCCAGTACTTC. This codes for CASSLQGDSQETQYF.